Below, 26 T cell receptor beta chains from the same sample are listed, as sequenced in a study of cytomegalovirus exposure and HLA in healthy donors (dated by TCRdb to the late 2010s). Libraries were constructed by the immunoSEQ multiplex PCR assay. The multiplex PCR relied on a mix of 60 forward primers for TCR Vbeta segments and 13 reverse primers for TCR Jbeta segments. TCRdb provides this immuneACCESS table in a form limited to in-frame rearrangements. Some clones are lacking; in checked studies, under half of them reflect an unresolved V gene, and why the rest are absent is not known. In this sample the table shows 200,000 or so clones, 84% of which occur a single time. Over 2% of the sample is held by the ten biggest clonotypes. The sequencing input was PBMCs. These TCRs come from a woman between 50 and 59 years old in good health and CMV-seropositive.

Remarks on this clone: Mismatch with germline at one junction end may stem from a read error. The chain uses TRBV5-5 and TRBJ1-4; the D gene is possibly TRBD1 (5 bases). CDR3 length: 15 residues. Germline V gives CDR1 SGHKS, CDR2 YYEKEE (reference sequence). Here the CDR3 DNA reads TGTGCCAGCAGTATAGACAGTCTGGGATGTGGAAAAACTGTTTTT. Amino acid sequence: CASSIDSLGCGKTVF.

This chain connects TRBV7-2 to TRBJ2-1, with D tentatively TRBD1 (5 bases). From germline, CDR1 is SGHTA and CDR2 FQGNSA. The CDR3 totals 14 residues. V was pared by 5 bases and J by 4 bases, with 12 bases between. The CDR3 sequence is CASSPTDPYNEQFF. The CDR3 bases are TGTGCCAGCAGCCCGACAGACCCGTACAATGAGCAGTTCTTC.

The chain links TRBV4-2 to TRBJ1-1; tentatively, D is TRBD1 (6 bases). Germline V gene sequence: CDR1 LGHNA, CDR2 YNFKEQ. The V end was cut by 0 bases, the J end by 4 bases, with 9 bases between. The CDR3 spans 14 residues. The chain's CDR3 is CASSQDPGATEAFF. Written as DNA, the CDR3 is TGTGCCAGCAGCCAAGATCCAGGGGCCACTGAAGCTTTCTTT.

The chain recombines TRBV29-1 with TRBJ2-5, with D hard to call. V lost 1 base to trimming and J lost 3 bases, with 12 bases between them. CDR3 length equals 14 residues. Germline CDR1 SQVTM, CDR2 ANQGSEA. CDR3 sequence: CSVEGLVVEETQYF. The CDR3 nucleotides read TGCAGCGTTGAAGGCTTGGTAGTGGAAGAGACCCAGTACTTC. Full variable domain (remainder filled in from reference TRBV29-1 and TRBJ2-5): SAVISQKPSRDICQRGTSLTIQCQVDSQVTMMFWYRQQPGQSLTLIATANQGSEATYESGFVIDKFPISRPNLTFSTLTVSNMSPEDSSIYLCSVEGLVVEETQYFGPGTRLLVL.

The gene calls are TRBV28 and TRBJ1-6; 8 nucleotides line up with TRBD1. The V gene end was trimmed by 6 bases and the J gene end by 5 bases; junction bases not matched to a gene: 3. The germline CDR1 and CDR2 sequences are MDHEN and SYDVKM. The CDR3 sequence is 14 residues long. In DNA, the CDR3 is TGTGCCAGCAGGACGGACAGGGATAATTCACCCCTCCACTTT. Translation gives CASRTDRDNSPLHF.

The chain couples TRBV6-1 to TRBJ2-6; D perhaps matches TRBD1 (6 bases). CDR1 and CDR2 (germline): MNHNS, SASEGT. With 6 bases removed from V and 7 bases from J, the gap between germline ends came to 16 bases. The CDR3 runs 15 residues. CDR3 residues: CASRTEGGLANVLTF. The DNA for the CDR3 is TGTGCCAGCAGAACCGAAGGGGGATTAGCCAACGTCCTGACTTTC.

The chain links TRBV11-1 to TRBJ2-7, with 9 bases identical to TRBD1. CDR3 length equals 15 residues. Germline V gives CDR1 SGHAT, CDR2 FQDESV (reference sequence). V shed 5 bases, J shed 3 bases, and the junction held 8 bases outside the gene matches. The CDR3 loop reads CASSRQGGKDYEQYF. CDR3 nucleotide sequence: TGTGCCAGCAGCCGACAGGGGGGAAAGGACTACGAGCAGTACTTC.

The chain carries TRBV2 and TRBJ1-1; D gene ambiguous. This CDR3 is 14 amino acids long. V shed 4 bases and J shed 1 base, with 10 bases lying between them. Germline CDR1 and CDR2: SNHLY and FYNNEI. Here the CDR3 reads CASSVYQENTEAFF. The CDR3 DNA follows: TGTGCCAGCAGTGTTTATCAGGAGAACACTGAAGCTTTCTTT.

The chain employs TRBV11-1 and TRBJ1-2, with a possible D match to TRBD1 (6 bases). The germline V gene has CDR1 SGHAT and CDR2 FQDESV (reference sequence). The germline V and J ends were trimmed by 5 bases and 3 bases, with 13 bases remaining between them. The length of the CDR3 is 14 residues. The CDR3 DNA reads TGTGCCAGCAGCCCCCAGACAGGAGACTATGGCTACACCTTC. It yields the protein CASSPQTGDYGYTF.

The chain joins TRBV2 to TRBJ2-4, with a possible D match to TRBD2 (5 bases). This CDR3 region has 13 residues. The V gene lost 8 bases and the J gene lost 0 bases, with 8 bases spanning the gap. CDR1 is SNHLY and CDR2 is FYNNEI in the germline V gene. CDR3 nucleotides: TGTGCCAGCGGGAGAACAGCCAAAAACATTCAGTACTTC. This translates into CASGRTAKNIQYF.

The chain links TRBV6-1 to TRBJ1-5, with TRBD1 matching over 7 bases. V was pared by 6 bases and J by 5 bases, with 7 bases of the junction left unmatched. Germline loops: CDR1 MNHNS, CDR2 SASEGT. The CDR3 has 14 residues. The CDR3 is CASSSFDRDQPQHF. CDR3 nucleotides: TGTGCCAGCAGCTCTTTCGACAGGGATCAGCCCCAGCATTTT.

V gene TRBV14 combines with J gene TRBJ2-7, with a weak D call TRBD2 (6 bases). CDR1 and CDR2 (germline): SGHDN, FVKESK. Trimming shortened V by 4 bases and J by 9 bases, and 16 bases separated the two germline ends. This CDR3 has 13 residues. The CDR3 DNA reads TGTGCCAGCAGCCTACTGGGGGGTAGCGGGCAGTACTTC. Amino acids: CASSLLGGSGQYF.

The chain has TRBV14 and TRBJ2-6; D ambiguous. The CDR3 has 13 amino acids. The germline V gene has CDR1 SGHDN and CDR2 FVKESK. Trimming took 4 bases from V and 3 from J, leaving 4 bases between them. Here the CDR3 reads CASSLFGANVLTF. The CDR3 DNA follows: TGTGCCAGCAGCCTCTTTGGGGCCAACGTCCTGACTTTC.

This chain joins TRBV18 and TRBJ1-2; TRBD1 might be the D (5 bases). V lost 2 bases and J 2 bases, leaving 15 bases between the germline ends. CDR1 is KGHSH and CDR2 is LQKENI in the germline V gene. The CDR3 is 16 amino acids. The CDR3 loop reads CASSPLAGQRNYGYTF. The CDR3 nucleotides read TGTGCCAGCTCACCATTGGCAGGACAAAGAAACTATGGCTACACCTTC.

The J gene is TRBJ2-3, the V gene TRBV7-6, with TRBD2 identical over 12 bases. CDR1 SGHVS and CDR2 FNYEAQ come from the germline V gene. The junction had 15 bases not matched to a gene; V was cut back by 5 bases and J by 9 bases. This CDR3 comprises 17 residues. This chain's CDR3 is CASSPMGGLAGGRTQYF. The CDR3 nucleotides are TGTGCCAGCAGCCCAATGGGTGGCCTAGCGGGGGGGCGGACGCAGTATTTT.

The J gene is TRBJ2-3, the V gene TRBV7-3; 7 bases match TRBD2. This CDR3 has 15 residues. Unmatched junction bases numbered 4, after V lost 3 bases and J lost 1 base. Germline V gives CDR1 SGHTA, CDR2 FQGTGA. The CDR3 spells CASSFVGGGTDTQYF. CDR3 coding DNA: TGTGCCAGCAGCTTCGTGGGGGGGGGCACAGATACGCAGTATTTT.

The V gene is TRBV6-1, the J gene TRBJ1-2; 9 nucleotides agree with TRBD1. Per the germline V gene, CDR1 is MNHNS and CDR2 is SASEGT. The CDR3 length is 13 residues. V lost 8 bases, J lost 2 bases, and 3 bases stayed unmatched. The CDR3 protein is CASFDRGNYGYTF. The CDR3 bases are TGTGCCAGCTTTGACAGGGGGAACTATGGCTACACCTTC.

The chain has TRBV7-3 and TRBJ2-2; 8 positions agree with TRBD1. Germline V gives CDR1 SGHTA, CDR2 FQGTGA. The CDR3 sequence is 16 residues long. V lost 5 bases, J lost 1 base, and 6 bases stayed unmatched. CDR3 coding DNA: TGTGCCAGCAGCCCAGCCGGGACAGGGAACACCGGGGAGCTGTTTTTT. It codes for CASSPAGTGNTGELFF.

As regards this clone: Other DNA sequences from this sample encode an identical CDR3 as well. The gene calls are TRBV5-1 and TRBJ1-1; possible D gene TRBD1, 5 bases. V shed 4 bases and J shed 0 bases, with 7 bases lying between them. Germline CDR1 SGHRS, CDR2 YFSETQ. The CDR3 extends over 13 amino acids. CDR3 nucleotide sequence: TGCGCCAGCAGCCTGACAGTGAACACTGAAGCTTTCTTT. This encodes CASSLTVNTEAFF. Full variable domain (rest looked up from reference TRBV5-1 and TRBJ1-1): KAGVTQTPRYLIKTRGQQVTLSCSPISGHRSVSWYQQTPGQGLQFLFEYFSETQRNKGNFPGRFSGRQFSNSRSEMNVSTLELGDSALYLCASSLTVNTEAFFGQGTRLTVV.

This chain connects TRBV10-3 to TRBJ1-2; the D is unclear. Trimming took 2 bases from V and 2 from J, leaving 12 bases between them. Germline V gene data show CDR1 as ENHRY and CDR2 as SYGVKD. The CDR3 spans 15 residues. CDR3 DNA sequence: TGTGCCATCAGTGAGAAGGGAGGGCCCAACTATGGCTACACCTTC. Translation gives CAISEKGGPNYGYTF.

CDR3: CASRLTIEQYF. CDR3 sequence (DNA): TGTGCCAGCAGATTGACAATCGAGCAGTACTTC. The chain uses TRBV6-6 and TRBJ2-7; D gene unclear. The V and J ends lost 6 bases and 6 bases respectively, with 9 bases between them. Germline V gene sequence: CDR1 MNHNY, CDR2 SVGAGI (reference sequence). This CDR3 spans 11 amino acids.

V and J are TRBV15 and TRBJ2-1; 8 bases match TRBD1. In germline, CDR1 is LNHNV, CDR2 YYDKDF (reference sequence). The CDR3 totals 15 residues. The trim removed 5 bases at V and 6 bases at J, leaving 9 bases unmatched. CDR3 region: CATSDRDRLGNEQFF. CDR3 nucleotide sequence: TGTGCCACCAGCGACCGGGACAGGTTGGGCAATGAGCAGTTCTTC.

The chain recombines TRBV6-6 with TRBJ2-3; TRBD1 might be the D (5 bases). Trimming left V 6 bases short and J 3 bases short, with 10 bases between. Germline lookup yields CDR1 MNHNY and CDR2 SVGAGI (reference sequence). This CDR3 is built from 13 residues. The CDR3 here is CASRPPGTDTQYF. CDR3 nucleotide sequence: TGTGCCAGCAGGCCCCCAGGGACAGATACGCAGTATTTT.

This sequence joins TRBV27 and TRBJ1-1; D gene unclear. The CDR3 covers 18 residues. Germline V gene data show CDR1 as MNHEY and CDR2 as SMNVEV (reference sequence). Trimming left V 4 bases short and J 2 bases short, with 23 bases between. The CDR3 DNA reads TGTGCCAGCAGTTCATTCATGAGCGGACGGTTGGTAAACACTGAAGCTTTCTTT. Amino acids: CASSSFMSGRLVNTEAFF.

The V gene is TRBV6-6, the J gene TRBJ2-2; TRBD1 aligns across 8 bases. Germline-derived CDR1 and CDR2 are MNHNY and SVGAGI (reference sequence). This CDR3 contains 15 residues. The junction had 4 bases not matched to a gene; V was cut back by 4 bases and J by 3 bases. CDR3 protein: CASSLQGEYTGELFF. CDR3 coding DNA: TGTGCCAGCAGTTTACAGGGGGAGTACACCGGGGAGCTGTTTTTT.

This clone was seen once. This chain uses TRBV6-5 with TRBJ1-5; weak D call: TRBD1 (5 bases). The CDR3 loop spans 15 amino acids. The germline V gene encodes CDR1 MNHEY and CDR2 SVGAGI. The ends were cut back, 7 bases at V and 0 bases at J, with 13 bases in the middle. CDR3 sequence reads: CASKTGVSSNQPQHF. The CDR3 bases are TGTGCCAGCAAAACAGGCGTTTCTAGCAATCAGCCCCAGCATTTT.